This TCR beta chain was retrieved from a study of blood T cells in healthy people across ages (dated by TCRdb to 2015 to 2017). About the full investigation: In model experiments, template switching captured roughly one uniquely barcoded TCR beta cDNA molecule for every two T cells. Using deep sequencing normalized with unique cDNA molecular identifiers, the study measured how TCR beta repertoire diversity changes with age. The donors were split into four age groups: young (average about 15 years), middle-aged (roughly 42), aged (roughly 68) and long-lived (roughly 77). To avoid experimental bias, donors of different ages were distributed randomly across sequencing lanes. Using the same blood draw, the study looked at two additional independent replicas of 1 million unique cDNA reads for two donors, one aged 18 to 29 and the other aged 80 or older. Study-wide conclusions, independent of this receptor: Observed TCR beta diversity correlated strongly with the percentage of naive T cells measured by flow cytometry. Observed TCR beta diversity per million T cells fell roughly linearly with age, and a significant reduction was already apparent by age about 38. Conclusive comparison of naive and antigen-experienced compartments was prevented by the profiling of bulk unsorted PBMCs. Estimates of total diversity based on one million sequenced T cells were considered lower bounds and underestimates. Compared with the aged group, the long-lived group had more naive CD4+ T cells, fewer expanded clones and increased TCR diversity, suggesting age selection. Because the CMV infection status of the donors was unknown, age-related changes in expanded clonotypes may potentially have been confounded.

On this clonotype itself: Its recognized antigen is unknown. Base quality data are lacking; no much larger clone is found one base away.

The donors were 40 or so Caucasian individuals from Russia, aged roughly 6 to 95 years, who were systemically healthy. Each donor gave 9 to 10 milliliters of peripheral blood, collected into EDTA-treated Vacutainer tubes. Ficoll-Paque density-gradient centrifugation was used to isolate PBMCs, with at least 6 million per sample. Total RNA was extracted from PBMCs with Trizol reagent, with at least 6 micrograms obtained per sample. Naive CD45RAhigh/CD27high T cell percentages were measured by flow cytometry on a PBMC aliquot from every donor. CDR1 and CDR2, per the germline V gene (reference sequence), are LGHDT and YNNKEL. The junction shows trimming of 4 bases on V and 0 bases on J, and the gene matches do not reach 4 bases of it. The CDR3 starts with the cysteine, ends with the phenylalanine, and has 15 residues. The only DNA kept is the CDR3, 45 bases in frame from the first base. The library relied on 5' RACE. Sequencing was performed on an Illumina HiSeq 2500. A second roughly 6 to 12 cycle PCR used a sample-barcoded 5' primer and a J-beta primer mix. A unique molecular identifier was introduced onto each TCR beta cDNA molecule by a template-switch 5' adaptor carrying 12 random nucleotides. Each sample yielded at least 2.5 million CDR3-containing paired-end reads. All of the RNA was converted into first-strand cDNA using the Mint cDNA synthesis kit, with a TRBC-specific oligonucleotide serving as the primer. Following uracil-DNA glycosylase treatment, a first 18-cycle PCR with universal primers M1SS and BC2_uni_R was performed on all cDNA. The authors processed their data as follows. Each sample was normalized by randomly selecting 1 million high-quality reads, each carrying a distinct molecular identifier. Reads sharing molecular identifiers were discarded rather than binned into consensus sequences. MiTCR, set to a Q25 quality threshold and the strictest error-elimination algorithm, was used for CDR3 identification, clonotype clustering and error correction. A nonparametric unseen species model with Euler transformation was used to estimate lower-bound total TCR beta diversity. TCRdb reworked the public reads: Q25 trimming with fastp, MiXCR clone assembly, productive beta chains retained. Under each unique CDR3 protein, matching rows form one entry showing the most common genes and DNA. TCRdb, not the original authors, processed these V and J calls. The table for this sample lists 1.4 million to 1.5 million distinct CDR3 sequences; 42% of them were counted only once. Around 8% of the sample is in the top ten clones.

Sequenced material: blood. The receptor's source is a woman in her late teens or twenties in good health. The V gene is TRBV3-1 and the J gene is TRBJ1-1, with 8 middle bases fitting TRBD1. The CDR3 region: CASSRDRKMNTEAFF. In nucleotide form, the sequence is TGTGCCAGCAGCCGGGACAGGAAAATGAACACTGAAGCTTTCTTT.